Each of the 23 T cell receptor beta chains below was sequenced from the same sample in a study of blood T cell repertoires in COVID-19. Clones were read by immunoSEQ multiplex PCR, and TCRdb kept only the in-frame ones, dropping some. Seen here are about 200,000 clones, 88% observed once, and the top ten hold 1.6%. The sample consisted of peripheral blood. Every receptor here comes from a man aged 18 to 29 with active or convalescent COVID-19.

The chain is built from TRBV3-1 (or the pseudogene TRBV3-2) and TRBJ1-1; 7 bases align to TRBD1. In germline, CDR1 is LGHDT, CDR2 YNNKEL (reference sequence). The CDR3 runs to 15 residues. V lost 3 bases, J lost 0 bases, and 4 bases stayed unmatched. This chain's CDR3 is CASSQKTGMNTEAFF. Here the CDR3 DNA reads TGTGCCAGCAGCCAGAAGACAGGGATGAACACTGAAGCTTTCTTT.

This rearrangement joins TRBV9 to TRBJ1-1; D is unclear. With 1 base removed from V and 7 bases from J, the gap between germline ends came to 14 bases. Looked up from germline, CDR1 is SGDLS and CDR2 is YYNGEE. This CDR3 is built from 14 residues. The CDR3 is CASSVLVTGGEAFF. The CDR3 DNA reads as TGTGCCAGCAGCGTATTGGTGACGGGAGGTGAAGCTTTCTTT.

The V gene is TRBV3-1 (or the pseudogene TRBV3-2), the J gene TRBJ2-7; a possible D gene is TRBD2 (7 bases). CDR3 length: 16 amino acids. The germline V gene encodes CDR1 LGHDT and CDR2 YNNKEL (reference sequence). V lost 1 base and J lost 3, with 16 bases in between. The CDR3 DNA reads TGTGCCAGCAGCCAAGTCTCTAGCGGAGGGGGCTACGAGCAGTACTTC. Translation: CASSQVSSGGGYEQYF.

This chain connects TRBV2 to TRBJ1-5, with D possibly matching TRBD1 (6 bases). Per germline, CDR1 SNHLY and CDR2 FYNNEI. Trimming pared 1 base from V and 3 bases from J, leaving 13 bases between. This CDR3 has 16 amino acids. CDR3 loop: CASSEGRTGSNQPQHF. For the CDR3, the DNA is TGTGCCAGCAGTGAAGGTCGAACAGGGTCCAATCAGCCCCAGCATTTT.

The chain is built from TRBV10-1 and TRBJ2-1; D may be TRBD2 (6 bases). V lost 4 bases and J lost 5, with 15 bases in between. CDR3 length equals 15 residues. Germline V gene lookup returns CDR1 WNHNN and CDR2 SYGVQD (reference sequence). In DNA, the CDR3 is TGCGCCAGCAGTGGAACATTAGCGGTGGACAATGAGCAGTTCTTC. Translation: CASSGTLAVDNEQFF.

The V and J genes are TRBV5-1 and TRBJ2-3; TRBD2 aligns across 7 bases. CDR3 size: 17 residues. V lost 4 bases and J lost 3; bases outside the gene matches: 14. Germline V gene data show CDR1 as SGHRS and CDR2 as YFSETQ. The CDR3 loop reads CASSPSWSSGTTDTQYF. The DNA for the CDR3 is TGCGCCAGCAGCCCCAGTTGGTCTAGCGGAACAACAGATACGCAGTATTTT. The full variable domain, with the rest looked up from reference TRBV5-1 and TRBJ2-3, is KAGVTQTPRYLIKTRGQQVTLSCSPISGHRSVSWYQQTPGQGLQFLFEYFSETQRNKGNFPGRFSGRQFSNSRSEMNVSTLELGDSALYLCASSPSWSSGTTDTQYFGPGTRLTVL.

The chain has TRBV7-8 and TRBJ2-2, with D possibly matching TRBD1 (5 bases). The CDR3 sequence is 16 residues long. The germline V gene has CDR1 SGHVS and CDR2 FQNEAQ. V lost 1 base, J lost 0 bases, and 9 bases lay in between. CDR3 amino acids: CASSLVGASNTGELFF. CDR3 bases: TGTGCCAGCAGCTTAGTTGGGGCGTCGAACACCGGGGAGCTGTTTTTT.

V is TRBV6-2 or TRBV6-3 and J is TRBJ1-4, with D hard to call. CDR3 length: 13 residues. With 0 bases removed from V and 10 bases from J, the gap between germline ends came to 9 bases. Germline V gene data show CDR1 as MNHEY and CDR2 as SVGEGT. DNA for the CDR3: TGTGCCAGCAGTTACTCCAAACCCGGAAAACTGTTTTTT. Translation gives CASSYSKPGKLFF.

This clone came up once. V usage is TRBV3-1 (or the pseudogene TRBV3-2) and J usage is TRBJ2-7, with D perhaps TRBD1 (6 bases). Germline values: CDR1 LGHDT, CDR2 YNNKEL (reference sequence). Trimming removed 8 bases at V and 6 bases at J, with 23 bases between. This CDR3 region has 15 residues. The DNA of the CDR3 is TGTGCCAGCGGGCGTTTTGGGACAAGTCTGGGCGAGCAGTACTTC. Translation: CASGRFGTSLGEQYF.

This chain connects TRBV29-1 to TRBJ2-5; TRBD2 agrees at 9 bases. The CDR3 covers 13 residues. The V and J ends lost 4 bases and 2 bases, in that order; junction bases with no gene match: 2. CDR1 and CDR2 (germline): SQVTM, ANQGSEA. The CDR3 spells CSVASGGQETQYF. DNA of the CDR3: TGCAGCGTTGCAAGCGGGGGGCAAGAGACCCAGTACTTC.

The chain joins TRBV28 to TRBJ2-4; D is perhaps TRBD1 (6 bases). CDR1 and CDR2 (germline): MDHEN, SYDVKM. Trimming took 3 bases from V and 2 from J, leaving 11 bases between them. CDR3 length equals 15 residues. CDR3: CASSFQGISKNIQYF. The CDR3 DNA reads TGTGCCAGCAGTTTTCAGGGGATCTCCAAAAACATTCAGTACTTC.

This clone was seen a handful of times. The chain recombines TRBV5-1 with TRBJ1-3; D uncertain. V lost 0 bases and J lost 8, with 12 bases in between. Per the germline V gene, CDR1 is SGHRS and CDR2 is YFSETQ. The length of the CDR3 is 14 residues. CDR3 nucleotides: TGCGCCAGCAGCTTGGGACCGGCGGGAGACACCATATATTTT. Translated: CASSLGPAGDTIYF.

J is TRBJ2-1 and V is TRBV29-1; 8 nucleotides match TRBD1. CDR1 and CDR2 (germline): SQVTM, ANQGSEA. Trimming at V came to 1 base and at J to 10 bases, leaving 9 bases not matched to a gene. This CDR3 comprises 14 residues. The CDR3 DNA reads as TGCAGCGTTGAAGTTGGGCAGGGGGCTTGGGAGCAGTTCTTC. Its translation: CSVEVGQGAWEQFF.

The CDR3 DNA follows: TGCGCCAGCAGCCCGGACAGAAGTAACTATGGCTACACCTTC. It encodes CASSPDRSNYGYTF. This chain links TRBV5-1 with TRBJ1-2; maybe TRBD1 (6 bases). The germline CDR1 and CDR2 sequences are SGHRS and YFSETQ. This CDR3 comprises 14 residues. V was pared by 4 bases and J by 1 base, with 11 bases between.

The chain combines TRBV5-4 with TRBJ2-1, with D possibly matching TRBD2 (5 bases). The length of the CDR3 is 16 residues. The V gene's germline CDR1 is SGHNT and CDR2 YYREEE (reference sequence). The V end lost 3 bases, the J end lost 2 bases, and 15 bases lay between the germline ends. The CDR3 protein is CASSSHGVHTYNEQFF. The CDR3, as DNA: TGTGCCAGCAGCTCCCACGGGGTCCACACCTACAATGAGCAGTTCTTC.

This chain connects TRBV15 to TRBJ1-2; possibly TRBD1 for D (6 bases). Per the germline V gene, CDR1 is LNHNV and CDR2 is YYDKDF (reference sequence). Trimming removed 2 bases from V and 4 bases from J, with 11 bases in between. CDR3 length: 14 amino acids. CDR3 DNA: TGTGCCACCAGCAGACCTGGACAGACCTATGGCTACACCTTC. It codes for CATSRPGQTYGYTF. Together with reference TRBV15 and TRBJ1-2, the CDR3 gives the full variable domain: DAMVIQNPRYQVTQFGKPVTLSCSQTLNHNVMYWYQQKSSQAPKLLFHYYDKDFNNEADTPDNFQSRRPNTSFCFLDIRSPGLGDTAMYLCATSRPGQTYGYTFGSGTRLTVV.

The chain combines TRBV24-1 with TRBJ1-1, with a possible D match to TRBD1 (5 bases). V lost 2 bases and J lost 5, with 14 bases in between. Germline assignment: CDR1 KGHDR and CDR2 SFDVKD. CDR3 size: 15 residues. CDR3 in amino acids: CATSDSSQGRTEAFF. The CDR3 bases are TGTGCCACCAGTGATTCCTCTCAGGGAAGGACTGAAGCTTTCTTT.

The J gene is TRBJ1-1, the V gene TRBV30, with D uncertain. This CDR3 is 11 amino acids long. The germline CDR1 and CDR2 sequences are GTSNPN and SVGIG (reference sequence). V lost 4 bases, J lost 1 base, and 4 bases lay in between. CDR3 amino acids: CAWTKNTEAFF. CDR3 nucleotide sequence: TGTGCCTGGACAAAGAACACTGAAGCTTTCTTT.

This chain uses TRBV5-4 with TRBJ2-7; D unresolved. The CDR3 totals 14 residues. The germline CDR1 and CDR2 sequences are SGHNT and YYREEE (reference sequence). V shed 1 base and J shed 1 base, with 9 bases lying between them. As DNA, the CDR3 is TGTGCCAGCAGCTTGAGGCCAGGTTCCTACGAGCAGTACTTC. This gives the protein CASSLRPGSYEQYF.

The chain combines TRBV5-4 with TRBJ1-6, with TRBD1 matching over 8 bases. The V gene's germline CDR1 is SGHNT and CDR2 YYREEE (reference sequence). V lost 4 bases to trimming and J lost 9 bases; unmatched junction nucleotides: 9. CDR3 length: 15 amino acids. CDR3 residues: CASSRTQGVGSPLHF. CDR3 nucleotides: TGTGCCAGCAGCAGAACACAGGGGGTCGGTTCACCCCTCCACTTT.

The rearrangement joins TRBV4-2 to TRBJ1-5; tentative D call: TRBD1 (5 bases). This CDR3 comprises 15 residues. V dropped 0 bases and J dropped 5 bases, with 11 bases sitting between them. Germline V gene sequence: CDR1 LGHNA, CDR2 YNFKEQ. CDR3 nucleotide sequence: TGTGCCAGCAGCCAAGATCCGACAGCAGATCAGCCCCAGCATTTT. This gives the protein CASSQDPTADQPQHF.

This clone appeared once. The V call is TRBV18, the J call TRBJ1-5; no clear D. V gave up 2 bases and J gave up 4 bases, with 9 bases separating them. The length of the CDR3 is 14 residues. CDR1 is KGHSH, CDR2 LQKENI, per germline. The CDR3 DNA reads as TGTGCCAGCTCACCAGGTTTTAGTAATCAGCCCCAGCATTTT. Translated: CASSPGFSNQPQHF. The full variable domain, with the rest looked up from reference TRBV18 and TRBJ1-5, is NAGVMQNPRHLVRRRGQEARLRCSPMKGHSHVYWYRQLPEEGLKFMVYLQKENIIDESGMPKERFSAEFPKEGPSILRIQQVVRGDSAAYFCASSPGFSNQPQHFGDGTRLSIL.

This sequence joins TRBV4-1 and TRBJ2-1, with 7 bases that match TRBD1. Germline V gives CDR1 MGHRA, CDR2 YSYEKL. J lost 4 bases, V lost 0 bases, and 3 bases had no gene match. The length of the CDR3 is 15 residues. The CDR3 reads CASSQDEGAYNEQFF. CDR3 bases: TGCGCCAGCAGCCAAGACGAGGGGGCATACAATGAGCAGTTCTTC.